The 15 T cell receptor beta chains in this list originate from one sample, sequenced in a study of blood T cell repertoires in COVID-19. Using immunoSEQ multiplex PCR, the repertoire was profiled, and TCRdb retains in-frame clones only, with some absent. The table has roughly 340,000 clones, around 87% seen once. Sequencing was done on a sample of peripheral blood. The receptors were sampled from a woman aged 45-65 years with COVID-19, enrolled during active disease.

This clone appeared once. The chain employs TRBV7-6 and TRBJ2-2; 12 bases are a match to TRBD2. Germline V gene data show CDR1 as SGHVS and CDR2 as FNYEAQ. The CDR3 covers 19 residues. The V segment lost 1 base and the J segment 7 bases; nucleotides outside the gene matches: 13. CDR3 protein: CASSLDDLLAGGRGGELFF. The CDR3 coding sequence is TGTGCCAGCAGCTTAGACGACCTACTAGCGGGAGGTCGGGGCGGGGAGCTGTTTTTT.

CDR3 coding DNA: TGTGCCAGCAAGGGCGGGTTTAATTCACCCCTCCACTTT. This codes for CASKGGFNSPLHF. The chain recombines TRBV28 with TRBJ1-6; D is undetermined. The CDR3 runs 13 residues. Germline assignment: CDR1 MDHEN and CDR2 SYDVKM. Trimming took 7 bases from V and 6 from J, leaving 10 bases between them.

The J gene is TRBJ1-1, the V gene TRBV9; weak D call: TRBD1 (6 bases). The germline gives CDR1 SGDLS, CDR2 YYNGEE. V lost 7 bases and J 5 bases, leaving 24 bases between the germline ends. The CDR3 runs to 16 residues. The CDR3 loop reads CASGPQGRYGITEAFF. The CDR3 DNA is TGTGCCAGCGGACCTCAGGGGCGGTACGGAATAACTGAAGCTTTCTTT.

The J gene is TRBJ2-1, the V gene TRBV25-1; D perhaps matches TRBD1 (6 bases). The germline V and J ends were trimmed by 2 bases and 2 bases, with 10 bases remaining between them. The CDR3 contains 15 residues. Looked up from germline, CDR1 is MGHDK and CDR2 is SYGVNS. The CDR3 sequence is CASSERGTTYNEQFF. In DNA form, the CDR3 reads TGTGCCAGCAGTGAACGAGGGACAACCTACAATGAGCAGTTCTTC. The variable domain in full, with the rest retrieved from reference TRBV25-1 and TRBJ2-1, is EADIYQTPRYLVIGTGKKITLECSQTMGHDKMYWYQQDPGMELHLIHYSYGVNSTEKGDLSSESTVSRIRTEHFPLTLESARPSHTSQYLCASSERGTTYNEQFFGPGTRLTVL.

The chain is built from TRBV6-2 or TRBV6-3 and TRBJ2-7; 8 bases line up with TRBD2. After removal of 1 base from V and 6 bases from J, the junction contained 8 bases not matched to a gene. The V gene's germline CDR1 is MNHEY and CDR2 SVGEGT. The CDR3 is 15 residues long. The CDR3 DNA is TGTGCCAGCAGTTACTACGGGACTAGATCTTCCGAGCAGTACTTC. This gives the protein CASSYYGTRSSEQYF.

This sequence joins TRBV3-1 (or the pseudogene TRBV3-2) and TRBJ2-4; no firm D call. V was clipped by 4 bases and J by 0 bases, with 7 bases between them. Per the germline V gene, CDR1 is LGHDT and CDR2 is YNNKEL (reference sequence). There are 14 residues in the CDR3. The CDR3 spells CASSPALAKNIQYF. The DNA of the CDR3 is TGTGCCAGCAGCCCCGCGCTAGCCAAAAACATTCAGTACTTC.

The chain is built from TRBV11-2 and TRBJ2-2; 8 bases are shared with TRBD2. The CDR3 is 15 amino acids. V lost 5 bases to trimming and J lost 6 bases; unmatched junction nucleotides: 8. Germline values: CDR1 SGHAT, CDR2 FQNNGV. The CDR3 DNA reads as TGTGCCAGCAGCCTCCTGTACGGGAGGGCCGGGGAGCTGTTTTTT. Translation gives CASSLLYGRAGELFF. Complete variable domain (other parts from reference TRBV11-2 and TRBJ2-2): EAGVAQSPRYKIIEKRQSVAFWCNPISGHATLYWYQQILGQGPKLLIQFQNNGVVDDSQLPKDRFSAERLKGVDSTLKIQPAKLEDSAVYLCASSLLYGRAGELFFGEGSRLTVL.

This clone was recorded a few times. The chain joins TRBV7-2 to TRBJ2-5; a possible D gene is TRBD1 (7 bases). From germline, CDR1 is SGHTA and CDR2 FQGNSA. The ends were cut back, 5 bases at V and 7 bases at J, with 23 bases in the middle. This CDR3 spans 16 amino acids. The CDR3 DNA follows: TGTGCCAGCAGCCCAGGGGGAGGCGGCGCCGCGGGGACCCAGTACTTC. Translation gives CASSPGGGGAAGTQYF.

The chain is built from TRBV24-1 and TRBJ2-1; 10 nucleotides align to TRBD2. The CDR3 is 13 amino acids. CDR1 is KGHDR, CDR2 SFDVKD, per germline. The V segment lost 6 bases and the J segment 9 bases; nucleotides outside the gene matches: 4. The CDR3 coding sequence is TGTGCCACCAGTCTAGCGGGAGCGGTTGAGCAGTTCTTC. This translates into CATSLAGAVEQFF.

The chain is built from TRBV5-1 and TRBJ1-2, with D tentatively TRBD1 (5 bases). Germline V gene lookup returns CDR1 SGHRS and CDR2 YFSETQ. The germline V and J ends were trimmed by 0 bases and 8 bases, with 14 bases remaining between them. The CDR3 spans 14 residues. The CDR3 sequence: CASSLALNSGGYTF. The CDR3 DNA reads TGCGCCAGCAGCTTGGCCTTGAATTCAGGGGGCTACACCTTC. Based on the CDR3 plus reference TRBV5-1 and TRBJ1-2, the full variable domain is KAGVTQTPRYLIKTRGQQVTLSCSPISGHRSVSWYQQTPGQGLQFLFEYFSETQRNKGNFPGRFSGRQFSNSRSEMNVSTLELGDSALYLCASSLALNSGGYTFGSGTRLTVV.

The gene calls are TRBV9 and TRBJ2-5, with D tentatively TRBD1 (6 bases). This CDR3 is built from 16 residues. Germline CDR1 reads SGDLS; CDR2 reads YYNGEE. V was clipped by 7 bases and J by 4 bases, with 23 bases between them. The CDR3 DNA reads TGTGCCAGCGACCCTCGGAGCCACAGGGAGACAGAGACCCAGTACTTC. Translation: CASDPRSHRETETQYF.

The CDR3 spells CASSPRTSQSDTQYF. The DNA of the CDR3 is TGTGCCAGCAGCCCCCGGACTAGCCAGTCTGATACGCAGTATTTT. The rearrangement uses TRBV11-3 and TRBJ2-3; 8 nucleotides line up with TRBD2. Per the germline V gene, CDR1 is SGHNT and CDR2 is YENEEA. V shed 5 bases and J 6 bases; nucleotides not matched to a gene: 10. CDR3 length: 15 residues.

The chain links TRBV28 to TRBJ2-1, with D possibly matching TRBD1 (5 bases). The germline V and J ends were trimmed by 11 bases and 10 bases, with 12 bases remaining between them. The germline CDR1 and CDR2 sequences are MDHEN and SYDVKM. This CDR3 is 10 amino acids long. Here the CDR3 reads CAASRGEQFF. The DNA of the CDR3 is TGTGCCGCATCAAGGGGAGAGCAGTTCTTC.

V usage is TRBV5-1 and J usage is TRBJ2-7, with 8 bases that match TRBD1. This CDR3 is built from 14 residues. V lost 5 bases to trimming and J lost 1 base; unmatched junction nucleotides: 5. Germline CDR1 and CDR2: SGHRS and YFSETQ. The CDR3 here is CASREGQVSYEQYF. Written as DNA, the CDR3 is TGCGCCAGCAGGGAGGGACAGGTATCCTACGAGCAGTACTTC.

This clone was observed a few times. The CDR3 loop is CASSPRGPLSSYNEQFF. Here the CDR3 DNA reads TGTGCCAGCTCACCACGGGGGCCTTTAAGCTCCTACAATGAGCAGTTCTTC. The rearrangement links TRBV18 to TRBJ2-1; D may be TRBD1 (6 bases). Germline V lookup: CDR1 KGHSH, CDR2 LQKENI. This CDR3 has 17 residues. Trimming shortened V by 1 base and J by 0 bases, and 13 bases separated the two germline ends. Filled out from reference TRBV18 and TRBJ2-1, the complete variable domain reads NAGVMQNPRHLVRRRGQEARLRCSPMKGHSHVYWYRQLPEEGLKFMVYLQKENIIDESGMPKERFSAEFPKEGPSILRIQQVVRGDSAAYFCASSPRGPLSSYNEQFFGPGTRLTVL.